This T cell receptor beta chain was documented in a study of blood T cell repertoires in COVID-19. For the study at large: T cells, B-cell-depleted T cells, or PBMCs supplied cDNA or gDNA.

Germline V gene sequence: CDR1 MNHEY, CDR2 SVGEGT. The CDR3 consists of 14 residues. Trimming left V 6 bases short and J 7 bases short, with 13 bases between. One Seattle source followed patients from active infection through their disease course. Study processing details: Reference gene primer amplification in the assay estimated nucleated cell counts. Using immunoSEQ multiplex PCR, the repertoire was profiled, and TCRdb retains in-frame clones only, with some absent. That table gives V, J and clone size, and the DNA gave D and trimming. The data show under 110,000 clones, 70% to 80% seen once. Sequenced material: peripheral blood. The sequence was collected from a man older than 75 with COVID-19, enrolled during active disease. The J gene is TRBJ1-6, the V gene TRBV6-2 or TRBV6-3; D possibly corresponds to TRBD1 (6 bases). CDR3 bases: TGTGCCAGCAGCCCAACGGGACAAAATTCACCCCTCCACTTT. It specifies CASSPTGQNSPLHF.